One and the same sample provided the 30 T cell receptor beta chains below, sequenced in a study of blood T cell repertoires in COVID-19. The repertoire was sequenced with immunoSEQ multiplex PCR; TCRdb's copy has only in-frame clones and lacks some. The sample includes about 140,000 clones, under 85% of them seen just once. Material for sequencing was peripheral blood. Receptors originate from a human donor in a cohort sampled during active COVID-19.

The chain couples TRBV30 to TRBJ2-5; 11 bases are shared with TRBD2. V lost 8 bases, J lost 5 bases, and 10 bases stayed unmatched. Germline-derived CDR1 and CDR2 are GTSNPN and SVGIG (reference sequence). The length of the CDR3 is 14 residues. CDR3 bases: TGTGCCGGCTCTTTAGCGGGGGGGCGGGAGACCCAGTACTTC. Translated, it gives CAGSLAGGRETQYF.

CDR3 nucleotide sequence: TGTGCCAGCAGTGACGAATCTAACAATGAGCAGTTCTTC. It translates to CASSDESNNEQFF. This chain links TRBV6-1 with TRBJ2-1; D ambiguous. Per the germline V gene, CDR1 is MNHNS and CDR2 is SASEGT. The CDR3 has 13 residues. Trimming cost V 3 bases and J 5 bases, with 8 bases left between them.

The chain uses TRBV27 and TRBJ2-7, with D tentatively TRBD1 (6 bases). Trimming shortened V by 6 bases and J by 2 bases, and 17 bases separated the two germline ends. The CDR3 covers 15 residues. CDR1 MNHEY and CDR2 SMNVEV come from the germline V gene (reference sequence). In nucleotides, the CDR3 is TGTGCCAGCAGCCTAGACAGGTCCACAGCCTACGAGCAGTACTTC. Translating it yields CASSLDRSTAYEQYF.

The V gene is TRBV30, the J gene TRBJ1-6; D is possibly TRBD1 (5 bases). Germline V gene sequence: CDR1 GTSNPN, CDR2 SVGIG (reference sequence). The germline V and J ends were trimmed by 5 bases and 4 bases, with 15 bases remaining between them. There are 15 residues in the CDR3. CDR3 sequence: CAWGRGGEYNSPLHF. The CDR3 DNA sequence: TGTGCCTGGGGACGGGGGGGTGAATATAATTCACCCCTCCACTTT.

The V and J genes are TRBV5-1 and TRBJ2-1; TRBD2 agrees at 10 bases. The CDR3 runs to 13 residues. J gave up 7 bases and V 4 bases, and 2 bases lay outside the gene matches. CDR1 and CDR2 from the germline V gene are SGHRS and YFSETQ. The CDR3 DNA reads TGCGCCAGCAGCCCGGGACTAGCGAATGAGCAGTTCTTC. Protein: CASSPGLANEQFF.

This chain connects TRBV4-1 to TRBJ1-1, with D maybe TRBD1 (5 bases). Germline V lookup: CDR1 MGHRA, CDR2 YSYEKL. This CDR3 is 16 amino acids long. V dropped 0 bases and J dropped 1 base, with 12 bases sitting between them. The CDR3 bases are TGCGCCAGCAGCCAAGATCCGGGACTGGGGAACACTGAAGCTTTCTTT. Translation gives CASSQDPGLGNTEAFF.

This clone occurred once. This chain connects TRBV6-2 or TRBV6-3 to TRBJ2-7; 10 bases are a match to TRBD1. This CDR3 has 17 residues. In germline, CDR1 is MNHEY, CDR2 SVGEGT. The trim removed 0 bases at V and 8 bases at J, leaving 13 bases unmatched. CDR3 in DNA: TGTGCCAGCAGTTACTCTTGGACAGGGGGGACCCCTACGAAGCAGTACTTC. Protein: CASSYSWTGGTPTKQYF.

Here the CDR3 reads CASSQVTGARTDTQYF. CDR3 in DNA: TGCGCCAGCAGCCAAGTTACAGGGGCCCGGACAGATACGCAGTATTTT. This chain joins TRBV4-1 and TRBJ2-3; 7 positions agree with TRBD1. The CDR3 totals 16 residues. From germline, CDR1 is MGHRA and CDR2 YSYEKL. With V trimmed by 1 base and J by 3 bases, 7 bases remained unmatched.

The rearrangement links TRBV29-1 to TRBJ1-2; TRBD1 aligns across 11 bases. V was clipped by 7 bases and J by 6 bases; unmatched bases: 19. The CDR3 has 17 residues. CDR1 and CDR2 (germline): SQVTM, ANQGSEA. For the CDR3, the DNA is TGCAGCGCCGGAGGAGGGACCGGGACAGGGGGTGGGGATGGCTACACCTTC. Its translation is CSAGGGTGTGGGDGYTF.

The V call is TRBV6-5, the J call TRBJ1-2; no clear D gene. Germline V gene lookup returns CDR1 MNHEY and CDR2 SVGAGI. Trimming cost V 4 bases and J 5 bases, with 17 bases left between them. This CDR3 region has 15 residues. DNA for the CDR3: TGTGCCAGCAGTTCTCGGGATGGATATTTATATGGCTACACCTTC. The encoded protein is CASSSRDGYLYGYTF.

The V gene is TRBV5-6, the J gene TRBJ1-2; 9 bases are a match to TRBD1. Germline CDR1 reads SGHDT; CDR2 reads YYEEEE. J was trimmed by 0 bases and V by 4 bases; bases with no gene match: 7. CDR3 length: 16 amino acids. This CDR3 is CASSRGQGEANYGYTF. For the CDR3, the DNA is TGTGCCAGCAGCCGGGGACAGGGAGAAGCTAACTATGGCTACACCTTC.

This sequence joins TRBV19 and TRBJ2-3, with 10 bases lining up with TRBD2. Trimming took 5 bases from V and 1 from J; bases not matched to a gene: 6. This CDR3 has 16 residues. Germline values: CDR1 LNHDA, CDR2 SQIVND (reference sequence). The CDR3 is CASSATSGRGTDTQYF. The CDR3 DNA reads TGTGCCAGTAGTGCGACTAGCGGGCGAGGCACAGATACGCAGTATTTT.

J is TRBJ1-1 and V is TRBV27, with 8 bases lining up with TRBD1. The CDR3 extends over 13 amino acids. The J segment lost 8 bases and the V segment lost 5 bases, leaving 7 bases of the junction unmatched. Per the germline V gene, CDR1 is MNHEY and CDR2 is SMNVEV (reference sequence). The CDR3 coding sequence is TGTGCCAGCAGTGCGGACAGGGCATACGAAGCTTTCTTT. The encoded protein is CASSADRAYEAFF.

The chain employs TRBV30 and TRBJ2-6; D gene ambiguous. CDR3 length equals 14 residues. The germline V gene has CDR1 GTSNPN and CDR2 SVGIG (reference sequence). The germline V and J ends were trimmed by 2 bases and 4 bases, with 9 bases remaining between them. DNA for the CDR3: TGTGCCTGGAGTACCGGGTCAGGGGCCAACGTCCTGACTTTC. Its translation: CAWSTGSGANVLTF.

This clone showed up just a few times. For the CDR3, the DNA is TGCAGTGCTAGTGTCTCGAGTGGCTCCTACGAGCAGTACTTC. Residues: CSASVSSGSYEQYF. The chain uses TRBV20-1 and TRBJ2-7; D is unclear. V was shortened by 3 bases and J by 0 bases, with 12 bases between the two germline ends. The CDR3 contains 14 residues. CDR1 and CDR2 from the germline V gene are DFQATT and SNEGSKA (reference sequence).

The rearrangement uses TRBV5-1 and TRBJ1-2; D not resolved. CDR3 size: 13 residues. The V and J ends lost 1 base and 4 bases respectively, with 8 bases between them. Germline V lookup: CDR1 SGHRS, CDR2 YFSETQ. CDR3 loop: CASSLNPSYGYTF. In DNA form, the CDR3 reads TGCGCCAGCAGCTTGAACCCCAGCTATGGCTACACCTTC.

At least ten counts were recorded for this clone. The V call is TRBV19, the J call TRBJ2-6, with a tentative D call TRBD1 (6 bases). CDR3 length equals 15 residues. Germline V gives CDR1 LNHDA, CDR2 SQIVND (reference sequence). Trimming stripped 5 bases from V and 4 bases from J, with 12 bases between. CDR3 DNA sequence: TGTGCCAGTAGTGACCAGGGGACGGGGGCCAACGTCCTGACTTTC. As protein: CASSDQGTGANVLTF.

The chain uses TRBV20-1 and TRBJ1-2; maybe TRBD1 (5 bases). CDR3 length: 13 residues. The germline V gene encodes CDR1 DFQATT and CDR2 SNEGSKA (reference sequence). V was shortened by 3 bases and J by 8 bases, with 16 bases between the two germline ends. The chain's CDR3 is CSASGVTEEGYTF. The CDR3 DNA sequence: TGCAGTGCTAGTGGGGTGACAGAAGAAGGCTACACCTTC.

The V gene is TRBV11-1, the J gene TRBJ2-6; 8 nucleotides align to TRBD1. Germline V gives CDR1 SGHAT, CDR2 FQDESV (reference sequence). The length of the CDR3 is 16 residues. Trimming at V came to 6 bases and at J to 0 bases, leaving 4 bases not matched to a gene. The CDR3 loop reads CASSPGGGSGANVLTF. For the CDR3, the DNA is TGTGCCAGCAGTCCAGGGGGCGGCTCTGGGGCCAACGTCCTGACTTTC.

The chain uses TRBV18 and TRBJ2-2; no clear D. From germline, CDR1 is KGHSH and CDR2 LQKENI. Trimming stripped 1 base from V and 4 bases from J, with 16 bases between. This CDR3 region has 17 residues. CDR3 nucleotide sequence: TGTGCCAGCTCACCACTTTACGGTGCTCGCGGCACCGGGGAGCTGTTTTTT. It specifies CASSPLYGARGTGELFF.

The chain carries TRBV4-1 and TRBJ1-2, with 7 positions matching TRBD1. Trimming at V came to 4 bases and at J to 4 bases, leaving 12 bases not matched to a gene. This CDR3 comprises 16 residues. Germline V CDR1 and CDR2: MGHRA, YSYEKL. This chain's CDR3 is CASSPTTRGDFYGYTF. CDR3 bases: TGCGCCAGCAGCCCTACGACCAGGGGGGACTTCTATGGCTACACCTTC.

Here the CDR3 DNA reads TGTGCCAGCAGCTCGGGACAGGGAGTCACAGATACGCAGTATTTT. Amino acids: CASSSGQGVTDTQYF. This chain links TRBV5-6 with TRBJ2-3; TRBD1 agrees at 9 bases. The CDR3 contains 15 residues. CDR1 SGHDT and CDR2 YYEEEE come from the germline V gene. V trimming: 3 bases; J trimming: 2 bases; junction bases outside the gene matches: 4.

The chain uses TRBV11-3 and TRBJ2-1; 8 bases are a match to TRBD1. CDR3 length: 15 residues. Trimming took 2 bases from V and 6 from J; bases not matched to a gene: 6. Germline lookup yields CDR1 SGHNT and CDR2 YENEEA. The CDR3 spells CASSLSRGPANEQFF. CDR3 bases: TGTGCCAGCAGCTTATCCAGGGGGCCCGCCAATGAGCAGTTCTTC.

The CDR3 here is CASSLVGGGAYNEQFF. The CDR3 DNA sequence: TGTGCCAGCAGCTTAGTCGGCGGGGGGGCCTACAATGAGCAGTTCTTC. V usage is TRBV7-2 and J usage is TRBJ2-1; 9 bases align to TRBD2. Germline CDR1 is SGHTA and CDR2 is FQGNSA. This CDR3 comprises 16 residues. The V gene end was trimmed by 1 base and the J gene end by 2 bases; junction bases not matched to a gene: 3.

This chain joins TRBV14 and TRBJ2-6, with a weak D call TRBD2 (6 bases). The CDR3 is 19 residues long. In germline, CDR1 is SGHDN, CDR2 FVKESK. V shed 4 bases and J shed 2 bases, with 21 bases lying between them. CDR3 residues: CASSLPGGVISAGANVLTF. CDR3 in DNA: TGTGCCAGCAGCCTCCCAGGAGGGGTTATTAGCGCTGGGGCCAACGTCCTGACTTTC.

The chain carries TRBV28 and TRBJ1-2; TRBD1 is a possible D gene (5 bases). The ends were cut back, 7 bases at V and 4 bases at J, with 10 bases in the middle. Germline V gives CDR1 MDHEN, CDR2 SYDVKM. The CDR3 totals 12 residues. CDR3 sequence reads: CASNPGGYGYTF. In nucleotides, the CDR3 is TGTGCCAGCAATCCCGGGGGCTATGGCTACACCTTC.

On this clone: At the DNA level, this CDR3 is encoded by other sequences in the same sample as well. J is TRBJ1-1 and V is TRBV2; 7 nucleotides agree with TRBD1. The germline gives CDR1 SNHLY, CDR2 FYNNEI. The CDR3 covers 15 residues. V shed 3 bases, J shed 1 base, and the junction held 5 bases outside the gene matches. The CDR3 sequence is CASSELRGRNTEAFF. In DNA form, the CDR3 reads TGTGCCAGCAGTGAGCTGAGGGGGCGGAACACTGAAGCTTTCTTT.

The gene calls are TRBV6-5 and TRBJ1-6; D uncertain. Trimming removed 8 bases from V and 7 bases from J, with 18 bases in between. The CDR3 spans 15 residues. CDR1 is MNHEY and CDR2 is SVGAGI in the germline V gene. The CDR3, as DNA: TGTGCCAGCCGGGAGTCAAGGGCGGAAAATTCACCCCTCCACTTT. Protein product: CASRESRAENSPLHF.

This clone turned up a few times. The CDR3 reads CASSLWVTGNTGELFF. Written as DNA, the CDR3 is TGCGCCAGCAGCTTGTGGGTGACAGGGAACACCGGGGAGCTGTTTTTT. The genes are TRBV5-1 and TRBJ2-2, with D possibly TRBD1 on 6 matching bases. Trimming stripped 1 base from V and 1 base from J, with 11 bases between. Germline CDR1 and CDR2: SGHRS and YFSETQ. This CDR3 has 16 amino acids.

V and J are TRBV7-9 and TRBJ2-5, with D tentatively TRBD1 (6 bases). CDR1 is SEHNR, CDR2 FQNEAQ, per germline (reference sequence). The CDR3 loop spans 13 amino acids. V was clipped by 7 bases and J by 5 bases, with 14 bases between them. The CDR3 sequence is CASIKSQGETQYF. In DNA form, the CDR3 reads TGTGCCAGCATCAAAAGCCAGGGGGAGACCCAGTACTTC. The whole variable domain, filled in from reference TRBV7-9 and TRBJ2-5, reads DTGVSQNPRHKITKRGQNVTFRCDPISEHNRLYWYRQTLGQGPEFLTYFQNEAQLEKSRLLSDRFSAERPKGSFSTLEIQRTEQGDSAMYLCASIKSQGETQYFGPGTRLLVL.